This is a list of T cell receptor beta chains from one sample in a study of blood T cell repertoires in COVID-19. TCRdb keeps only in-frame clones here, not all; method: immunoSEQ multiplex PCR. The sample shows 45,000 to 75,000 clones, about 91% of them seen only once. The sequenced sample was peripheral blood. The source of these receptors is a man aged 55 to 70 with acute or convalescent COVID-19. CDR3s include the opening cysteine and the closing phenylalanine or tryptophan. The D gene is left open where the match is weak. The size of a clone is reported for some rows only, either as once, few or many, or as a class for expanded clones.

CASRQAILTYEQYF,TGCGCCAGCAGGCAGGCGATCCTCACCTACGAGCAGTACTTC,NA,TRBV5-1,NA,TRBJ2-7
CASSSTGGYEQYF,TGTGCCAGCAGTAGTACAGGGGGCTACGAGCAGTACTTC,NA,TRBV6-5,TRBD1,TRBJ2-7
CASSPRGGGNTEAFF,TGTGCCAGCAGTCCCCGTGGGGGGGGAAACACTGAAGCTTTCTTT,NA,TRBV28,NA,TRBJ1-1
CASSRMTSGGYNEQFF,TGTGCCAGCAGCCGCATGACTAGCGGGGGGTACAATGAGCAGTTCTTC,NA,TRBV3-1/TRBV3-2,TRBD2,TRBJ2-1
CASSRTGGYEKLFF,TGTGCCAGCAGCCGCACAGGGGGTTATGAAAAACTGTTTTTT,NA,TRBV5-5,TRBD1,TRBJ1-4
CASSLSSGLGDTQYF,TGTGCCAGCAGCTTATCAAGCGGGCTCGGGGATACGCAGTATTTT,NA,TRBV7-9,NA,TRBJ2-3
CASRTDRGNYGYTF,TGTGCCAGCAGAACCGACAGGGGAAACTATGGCTACACCTTC,NA,TRBV7-9,TRBD1,TRBJ1-2
CASSVAGASYNEQFF,TGTGCCAGCAGCGTGGCGGGAGCCTCCTACAATGAGCAGTTCTTC,NA,TRBV7-8,TRBD2,TRBJ2-1
CASAGLAGGPRSHEQYF,TGTGCCAGCGCGGGACTAGCGGGAGGGCCGAGGAGCCACGAGCAGTACTTC,few,TRBV2,TRBD2,TRBJ2-7
CASSADRETFF,TGCGCCAGCAGTGCGGACAGGGAAACTTTCTTT,NA,TRBV10-2,TRBD1,TRBJ1-1
CASSTSGTSYEQYF,TGTGCCAGCTCGACCTCCGGGACTAGTTACGAGCAGTACTTC,NA,TRBV11-2,TRBD2,TRBJ2-7
CASSTQGDTEAFF,TGTGCCAGCAGCACACAGGGAGATACTGAAGCTTTCTTT,NA,TRBV3-1/TRBV3-2,NA,TRBJ1-1
CASRPGTSGATRDF,TGTGCCAGCAGGCCCGGGACTAGCGGAGCCACGCGGGACTTC,NA,TRBV28,TRBD2,TRBJ2-7
CATSRPTGEAFF,TGTGCCACCAGCAGACCGACGGGTGAAGCTTTCTTT,NA,TRBV15,NA,TRBJ1-1
CASNRLTDTQYF,TGTGCCAGCAACAGGCTCACAGATACGCAGTATTTT,NA,TRBV28,NA,TRBJ2-3
CASSLSGAGGGQFF,TGTGCCAGCAGCCTTAGTGGGGCAGGGGGCGGGCAGTTCTTC,NA,TRBV7-2,TRBD1,TRBJ2-1
CASSLTPLAEPYNEQFF,TGTGCCAGCAGTTTGACCCCTCTAGCGGAGCCCTACAATGAGCAGTTCTTC,NA,TRBV28,TRBD2,TRBJ2-1
CASGRDLNTEAFF,TGCGCCAGTGGACGGGATCTGAACACTGAAGCTTTCTTT,once,TRBV10-1,NA,TRBJ1-1
CASKTSENTGELFF,TGTGCCAGCAAAACTAGCGAGAACACCGGGGAGCTGTTTTTT,few,TRBV2,TRBD2,TRBJ2-2
CASSFRGRGNEQFF,TGTGCCAGCAGTTTTCGCGGGAGAGGCAATGAGCAGTTCTTC,few,TRBV27,TRBD2,TRBJ2-1
CASKSDSLGYTF,TGTGCCAGCAAATCCGACAGCCTGGGCTACACCTTC,NA,TRBV28,NA,TRBJ1-2
CATSTKREGRNTQYF,TGTGCCACCTCGACGAAGCGGGAGGGCCGAAATACGCAGTATTTT,NA,TRBV24-1,TRBD2,TRBJ2-3
CASSPQGINTGELFF,TGCGCCAGCAGCCCACAGGGTATCAACACCGGGGAGCTGTTTTTT,NA,TRBV5-1,NA,TRBJ2-2
CASSSPSEAFF,TGTGCCAGCAGCTCCCCCAGTGAAGCTTTCTTT,NA,TRBV7-9,NA,TRBJ1-1
CAWSVGTGGDEQYF,TGTGCCTGGAGTGTAGGCACAGGGGGCGACGAGCAGTACTTC,NA,TRBV30,TRBD1,TRBJ2-7
CASSVVASGISTDTQYF,TGTGCCAGCAGCGTAGTAGCTAGCGGGATTAGCACAGATACGCAGTATTTT,once,TRBV9,TRBD2,TRBJ2-3
CASPGSTSYNSPLHF,TGTGCCAGCCCAGGGTCAACTTCCTATAATTCACCCCTCCACTTT,NA,TRBV18,NA,TRBJ1-6
CASSLDLADNTGELFF,TGTGCCAGCAGTTTAGACCTAGCGGATAACACCGGGGAGCTGTTTTTT,once,TRBV27,TRBD2,TRBJ2-2
CASSLRRIVDSYEQYF,TGTGCCAGCAGCTTGCGGCGGATTGTTGATTCCTACGAGCAGTACTTC,NA,TRBV5-6,NA,TRBJ2-7
CASSLSGTGTGELFF,TGTGCCAGCAGCTTAAGCGGGACGGGCACCGGGGAGCTGTTTTTT,NA,TRBV7-3,NA,TRBJ2-2
CAISAQGVITDTQYF,TGTGCCATCAGTGCCCAGGGGGTGATCACAGATACGCAGTATTTT,NA,TRBV10-3,TRBD1,TRBJ2-3
CAIRRTSGDNEQFF,TGTGCCATCAGGAGGACTAGCGGAGACAATGAGCAGTTCTTC,NA,TRBV10-3,TRBD2,TRBJ2-1
CASSLGTFEAFF,TGTGCCAGCAGCCTAGGGACATTTGAAGCTTTCTTT,NA,TRBV12-3/TRBV12-4,NA,TRBJ1-1
CASSLGRARPAGNEQFF,TGCGCCAGCAGCTTGGGGAGGGCTCGACCTGCGGGGAATGAGCAGTTCTTC,NA,TRBV5-1,NA,TRBJ2-1
CASTTTGVGQPQHF,TGTGCCAGTACCACCACCGGGGTAGGGCAGCCCCAGCATTTT,once,TRBV19,NA,TRBJ1-5
CASSLGGRNEKLFF,TGTGCCAGCAGTTTAGGTGGCAGAAATGAAAAACTGTTTTTT,NA,TRBV28,NA,TRBJ1-4
CACLGTGGTDTQYF,TGTGCCTGCCTCGGGACAGGGGGCACAGATACGCAGTATTTT,NA,TRBV30,TRBD1,TRBJ2-3
CASSWGTGRATEAFF,TGCGCCAGCAGCTGGGGGACAGGGAGAGCCACTGAAGCTTTCTTT,NA,TRBV5-1,TRBD1,TRBJ1-1
CASSPPGTGGEQFF,TGTGCCAGCAGCCCCCCCGGGACAGGGGGCGAGCAGTTCTTC,once,TRBV7-9,TRBD1,TRBJ2-1
CSANDDLEDEQFF,TGCAGTGCTAATGACGACCTTGAGGATGAGCAGTTCTTC,NA,TRBV20-1,NA,TRBJ2-1